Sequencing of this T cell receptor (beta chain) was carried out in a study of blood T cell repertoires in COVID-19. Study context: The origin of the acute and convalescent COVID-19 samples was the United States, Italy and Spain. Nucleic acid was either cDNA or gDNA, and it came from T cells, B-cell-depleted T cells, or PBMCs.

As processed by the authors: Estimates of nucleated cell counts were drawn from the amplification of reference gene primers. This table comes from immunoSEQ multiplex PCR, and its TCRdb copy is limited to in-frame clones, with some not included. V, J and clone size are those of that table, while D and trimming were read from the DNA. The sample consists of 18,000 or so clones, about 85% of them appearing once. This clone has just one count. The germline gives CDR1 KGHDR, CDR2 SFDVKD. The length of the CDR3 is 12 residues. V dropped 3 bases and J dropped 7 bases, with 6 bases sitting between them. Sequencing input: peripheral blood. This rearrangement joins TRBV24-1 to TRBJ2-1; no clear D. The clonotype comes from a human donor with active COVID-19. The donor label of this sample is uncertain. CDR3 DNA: TGTGCCACCAGTGATAAGACAAATGAGCAGTTCTTC. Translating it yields CATSDKTNEQFF.